Given below is one T cell receptor beta chain in context. This entry belongs to a study of blood T cell repertoires in COVID-19. In the study overall: COVID-19 samples collected from the United States, Italy and Spain covered acute and convalescent phases. PBMCs, B-cell-depleted T cells, or T cells provided the cDNA or gDNA that made up the material.

The authors' processing: From reference gene primer amplification, estimates of nucleated cell counts were derived. Some clones are missing from TCRdb's copy, which holds only in-frame ones; the method was immunoSEQ multiplex PCR. V and J calls and clone size come straight from that table; D and trimming were deduced from the DNA. The table records some 700,000 clones, about 87% of them present only once. The sequence was obtained from a woman aged 18-35 years with acute or convalescent COVID-19. The specimen was peripheral blood.

The DNA of the CDR3 is TGTGCCTGGAGTGGGACAGGGGGTATGAACACTGAAGCTTTCTTT. It codes for CAWSGTGGMNTEAFF. J is TRBJ1-1 and V is TRBV30; the match to TRBD1 covers 10 bases. The CDR3 contains 15 residues. Trimming cost V 1 base and J 0 bases; bases outside gene matches: 2. The germline CDR1 and CDR2 sequences are GTSNPN and SVGIG (reference sequence).